This is a list of T cell receptor beta chains from one sample in a study of early T cells in non-severe SARS-CoV-2 infection. Using its own MiXCR run on the 5' RACE reads, TCRdb lists one record per CDR3 protein. The table includes tens of thousands of distinct CDR3 sequences, roughly a sixth detected once. The source material was whole blood. The receptors stem from an adult who was a healthcare worker with PCR-confirmed SARS-CoV-2 infection or an uninfected control (not recorded which). The CDR3 runs from the conserved cysteine through the conserved F or W. A D gene is named only where the DNA matches it firmly. The size field is filled for only some rows; it gives once, few, many or a size class.

D gene	J gene	V gene	clone size	CDR3 protein	CDR3 DNA
TRBD1	TRBJ1-1	TRBV29-1	few	CSVEDLRTGEMIGNTEAFF	TGCAGCGTTGAAGATCTTCGGACAGGGGAGATGATAGGGAACACTGAAGCTTTCTTT
-	TRBJ2-3	TRBV7-2	many	CASSSASSHTDTQYF	TGTGCCAGCAGCTCCGCGAGTTCCCACACAGATACGCAGTATTTT
-	TRBJ1-5	TRBV2	many	CASSERGVGSFRAQPQHF	TGTGCCAGCAGTGAAAGGGGGGTGGGCAGCTTCCGCGCACAGCCCCAGCATTTT
TRBD1	TRBJ1-6	TRBV6-4	-	CASSEGQGNSPLHF	TGTGCCAGCAGTGAGGGACAGGGTAATTCACCCCTCCACTTT
-	TRBJ2-3	TRBV2	few	CASRPRGLAVGGDTQYF	TGTGCCAGCAGGCCCCGTGGGCTAGCTGTAGGTGGGGATACGCAGTATTTT
-	TRBJ2-1	TRBV3-1	-	CASGQRVNNEQFF	TGTGCCAGCGGGCAACGGGTAAACAATGAGCAGTTCTTC
TRBD1	TRBJ1-2	TRBV7-2	few	CASSLDVGDRAHGYTF	TGTGCCAGCAGCTTAGATGTGGGGGACAGGGCCCATGGCTACACCTTC
TRBD1	TRBJ2-6	TRBV29-1	-	CSAGMTGAGANVLTF	TGCAGCGCCGGGATGACAGGGGCCGGGGCCAACGTCCTGACTTTC
TRBD1	TRBJ2-5	TRBV28	-	CASSRARGPETQYF	TGTGCCAGCAGTAGGGCCAGGGGGCCAGAGACCCAGTACTTC
-	TRBJ2-2	TRBV27	few	CASSPPARWGELFF	TGTGCCAGCAGCCCCCCCGCTAGGTGGGGGGAGCTGTTTTTT
TRBD1	TRBJ1-5	TRBV2	-	CASTSGTAPSTQHF	TGTGCCAGCACCTCCGGGACAGCCCCATCGACCCAGCATTTT
-	TRBJ2-1	TRBV9	few	CASSPDEQFF	TGTGCCAGCAGCCCGGACGAGCAGTTCTTC
TRBD2	TRBJ2-5	TRBV7-9	many	CASSVGLAGTQETQYF	TGTGCCAGCAGCGTAGGACTAGCGGGAACACAAGAGACCCAGTACTTC
-	TRBJ2-2	TRBV5-1	few	CASSRVRGTGELFF	TGCGCCAGCAGCAGGGTTAGGGGCACCGGGGAGCTTTTTTTT
-	TRBJ2-7	TRBV7-7	few	CASSLSAGHYEQYF	TGTGCTAGCAGCTTATCGGCAGGGCACTACGAGCAGTACTTC
TRBD2	TRBJ2-1	TRBV19	many	CASRTSGRANNEQFF	TGTGCCAGTAGGACTAGCGGGAGGGCCAACAATGAGCAGTTCTTC
TRBD1	TRBJ2-3	TRBV10-3	many	CAISGDSNTQYF	TGTGCCATCAGTGGGGACAGCAATACGCAGTATTTT
-	TRBJ2-3	TRBV9	many	CASSVELGVTTDTQYF	TGTGCCAGCAGCGTAGAGTTGGGGGTGACGACAGATACGCAGTATTTT
-	TRBJ2-1	TRBV12-3/TRBV12-4	once	CASRLASGYNEQFF	TGTGCCAGCAGGCTGGCGAGCGGGTACAATGAGCAGTTCTTC
TRBD1	TRBJ1-4	TRBV7-2	-	CASSLDGTGTNEKLFF	TGTGCCAGCAGCTTAGACGGGACAGGGACTAATGAAAAACTGTTTTTT
-	TRBJ1-4	TRBV6-6	few	CASRFPNEKLFF	TGTGCCAGCAGGTTTCCGAATGAAAAACTGTTTTTT
-	TRBJ2-7	TRBV7-6	many	CASSPLFGAREQYF	TGTGCCAGCAGCCCTCTTTTTGGGGCGAGGGAGCAGTACTTC
-	TRBJ2-1	TRBV10-2	-	CASTRDSYNEQFF	TGCGCCAGCACTAGGGACTCCTACAATGAGCAGTTCTTC
-	TRBJ1-5	TRBV28	few	CASSFGDPNQPQHF	TGTGCCAGCAGTTTCGGGGATCCCAATCAGCCCCAGCATTTT
-	TRBJ1-1	TRBV29-1	-	CSAPGGNTEAFF	TGCAGCGCGCCCGGGGGGAACACTGAAGCTTTCTTT
-	TRBJ1-1	TRBV27	-	CASSLSGATEAFF	TGTGCCAGCAGTTTATCAGGGGCCACTGAAGCTTTCTTT
-	TRBJ2-2	TRBV12-3/TRBV12-4	few	CASSFGGATGELFF	TGTGCCAGCAGTTTCGGAGGGGCCACCGGGGAGCTGTTTTTT
-	TRBJ1-1	TRBV21-1	-	CASSKVGTGGGHTEAFF	TGTGCCAGCAGCAAAGTGGGGACAGGGGGCGGACATACTGAAGCTTTCTTT
-	TRBJ2-1	TRBV29-1	few	CSVLSGSSYNEQFF	TGCAGCGTTCTTAGCGGTAGCTCCTACAATGAGCAGTTCTTC
-	TRBJ2-7	TRBV27	-	CASSRRDRISEQYF	TGTGCCAGCAGTCGAAGGGACCGAATATCCGAGCAGTACTTC